This paragraph covers one T cell receptor (beta chain) sequence. The same CDR3 also results from other DNA sequences found in this sample. The data were taken from a study of shared clonotypes between healthy human individuals. Germline V lookup: CDR1 SGHNT, CDR2 YENEEA. The germline V and J ends were trimmed by 1 base and 7 bases, with 2 bases remaining between them. The CDR3 length is 11 residues. The repertoire was sequenced with immunoSEQ multiplex PCR; TCRdb's copy has only in-frame clones and lacks some. Of around 2.5 million clones in the sample, 90% to 95% are singletons; the top ten hold about 0.39%.

The source material was naive CD4+ T cells from PBMCs. Subset of the sample: CD45RA+ positively selected. The TCR sequence derives from a man younger than 35 in good health. Some clones in this sample may be carry-over from other donors' samples. V is TRBV11-3 and J is TRBJ2-1; no firm D call. The CDR3 nucleotides are TGTGCCAGCAGCTTAGGAAATGAGCAGTTCTTC. Translation: CASSLGNEQFF.